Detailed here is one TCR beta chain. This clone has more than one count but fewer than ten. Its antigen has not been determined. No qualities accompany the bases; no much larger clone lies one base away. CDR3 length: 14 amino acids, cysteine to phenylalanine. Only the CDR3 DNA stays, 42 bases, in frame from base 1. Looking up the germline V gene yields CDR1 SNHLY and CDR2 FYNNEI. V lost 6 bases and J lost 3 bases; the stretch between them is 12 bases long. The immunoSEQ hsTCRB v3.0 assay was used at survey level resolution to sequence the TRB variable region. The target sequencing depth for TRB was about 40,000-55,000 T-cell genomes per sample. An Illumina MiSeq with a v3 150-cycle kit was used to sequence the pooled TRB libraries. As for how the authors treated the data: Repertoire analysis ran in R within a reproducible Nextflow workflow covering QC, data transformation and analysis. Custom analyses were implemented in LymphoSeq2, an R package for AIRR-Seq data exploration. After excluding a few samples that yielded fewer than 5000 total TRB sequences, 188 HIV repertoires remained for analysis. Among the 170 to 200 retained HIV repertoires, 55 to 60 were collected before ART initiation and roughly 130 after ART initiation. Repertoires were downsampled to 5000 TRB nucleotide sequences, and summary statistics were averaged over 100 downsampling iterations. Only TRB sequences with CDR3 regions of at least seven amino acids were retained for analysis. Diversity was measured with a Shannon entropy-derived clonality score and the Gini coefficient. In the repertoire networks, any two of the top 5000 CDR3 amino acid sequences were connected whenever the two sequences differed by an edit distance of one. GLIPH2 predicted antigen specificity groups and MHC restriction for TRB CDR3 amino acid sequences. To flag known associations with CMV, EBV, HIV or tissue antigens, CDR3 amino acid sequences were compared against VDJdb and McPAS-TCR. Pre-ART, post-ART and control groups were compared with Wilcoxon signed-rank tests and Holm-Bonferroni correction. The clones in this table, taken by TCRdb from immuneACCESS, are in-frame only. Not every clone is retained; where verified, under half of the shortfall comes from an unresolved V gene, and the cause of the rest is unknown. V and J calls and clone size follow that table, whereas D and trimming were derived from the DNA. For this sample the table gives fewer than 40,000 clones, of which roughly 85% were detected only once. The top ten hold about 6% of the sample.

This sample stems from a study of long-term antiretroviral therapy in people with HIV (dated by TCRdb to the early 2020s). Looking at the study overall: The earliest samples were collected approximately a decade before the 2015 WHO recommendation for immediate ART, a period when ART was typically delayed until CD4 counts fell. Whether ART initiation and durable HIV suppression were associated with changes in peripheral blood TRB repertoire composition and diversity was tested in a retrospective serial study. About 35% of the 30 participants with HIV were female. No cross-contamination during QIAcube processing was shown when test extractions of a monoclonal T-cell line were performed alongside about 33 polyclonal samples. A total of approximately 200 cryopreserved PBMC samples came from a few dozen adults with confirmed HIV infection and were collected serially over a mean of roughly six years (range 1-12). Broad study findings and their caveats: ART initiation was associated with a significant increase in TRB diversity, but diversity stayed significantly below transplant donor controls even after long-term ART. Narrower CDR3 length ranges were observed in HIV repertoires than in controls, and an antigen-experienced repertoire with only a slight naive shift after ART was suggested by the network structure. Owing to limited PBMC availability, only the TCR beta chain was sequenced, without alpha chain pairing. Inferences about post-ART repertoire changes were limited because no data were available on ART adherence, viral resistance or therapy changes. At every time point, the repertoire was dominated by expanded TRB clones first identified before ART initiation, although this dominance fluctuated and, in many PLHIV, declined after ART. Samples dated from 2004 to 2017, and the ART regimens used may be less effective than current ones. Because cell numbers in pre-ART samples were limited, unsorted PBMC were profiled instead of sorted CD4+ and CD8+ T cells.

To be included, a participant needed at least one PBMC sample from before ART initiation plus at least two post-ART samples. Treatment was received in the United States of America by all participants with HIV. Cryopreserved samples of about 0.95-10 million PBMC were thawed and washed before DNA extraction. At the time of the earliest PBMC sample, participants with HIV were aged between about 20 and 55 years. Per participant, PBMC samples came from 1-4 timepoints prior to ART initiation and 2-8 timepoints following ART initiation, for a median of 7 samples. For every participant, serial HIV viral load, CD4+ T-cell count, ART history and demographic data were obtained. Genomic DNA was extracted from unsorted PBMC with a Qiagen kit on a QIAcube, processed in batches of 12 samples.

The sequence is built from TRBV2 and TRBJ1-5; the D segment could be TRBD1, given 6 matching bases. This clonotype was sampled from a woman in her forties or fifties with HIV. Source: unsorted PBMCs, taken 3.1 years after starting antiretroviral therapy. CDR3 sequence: CASRGQNLNQPQHF. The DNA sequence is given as TGTGCCAGCAGAGGACAGAACCTCAATCAGCCCCAGCATTTT.